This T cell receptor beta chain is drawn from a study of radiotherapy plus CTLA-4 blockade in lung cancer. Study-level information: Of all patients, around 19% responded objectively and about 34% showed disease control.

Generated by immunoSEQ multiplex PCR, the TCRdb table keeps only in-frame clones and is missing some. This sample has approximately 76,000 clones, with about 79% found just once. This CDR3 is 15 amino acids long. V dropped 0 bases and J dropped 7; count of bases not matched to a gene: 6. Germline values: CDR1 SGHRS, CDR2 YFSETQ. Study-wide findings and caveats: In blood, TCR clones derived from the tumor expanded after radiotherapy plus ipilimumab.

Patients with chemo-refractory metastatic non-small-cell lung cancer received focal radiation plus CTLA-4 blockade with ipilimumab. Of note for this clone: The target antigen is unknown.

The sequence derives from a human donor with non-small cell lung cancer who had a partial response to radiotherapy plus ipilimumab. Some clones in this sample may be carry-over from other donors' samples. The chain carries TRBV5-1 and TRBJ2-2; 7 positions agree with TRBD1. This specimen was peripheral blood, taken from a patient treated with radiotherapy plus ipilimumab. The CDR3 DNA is TGCGCCAGCAGCTTGGTGGGGACAGTAGACGGGGAGCTGTTTTTT. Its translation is CASSLVGTVDGELFF.